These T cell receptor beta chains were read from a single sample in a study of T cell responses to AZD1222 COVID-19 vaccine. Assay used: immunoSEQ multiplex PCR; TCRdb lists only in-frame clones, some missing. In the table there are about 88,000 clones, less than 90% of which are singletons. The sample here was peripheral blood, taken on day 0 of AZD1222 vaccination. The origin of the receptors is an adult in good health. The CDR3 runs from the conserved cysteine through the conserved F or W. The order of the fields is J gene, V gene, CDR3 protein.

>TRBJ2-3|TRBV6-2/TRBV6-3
CASSYRDSFTDTQYF
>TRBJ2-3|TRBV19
CASSTSTSTDTQYF
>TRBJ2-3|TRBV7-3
CASSLSGNTDTQYF
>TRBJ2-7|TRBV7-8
CASSSARPYEQYF
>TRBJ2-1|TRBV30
CAWSVDRVPYNEQFF
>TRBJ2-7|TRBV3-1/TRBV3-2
CASSQGEDYEQYF
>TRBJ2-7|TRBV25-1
CASSVSGGSHEQYF
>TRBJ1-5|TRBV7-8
CASSLGQYNQPQHF
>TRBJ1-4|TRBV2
CASSDRDRGGKLFF
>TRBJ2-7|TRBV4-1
CASSLLLTASYEQYF
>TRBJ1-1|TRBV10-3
CAISEMGTEAFF
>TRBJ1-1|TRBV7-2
CASSLYPTGYSMNTEAFF
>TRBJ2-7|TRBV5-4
CASSLPGQTYEQYF
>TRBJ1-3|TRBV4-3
CASSQDGGPGNTIYF
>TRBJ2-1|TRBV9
CASSVTGVDEQFF
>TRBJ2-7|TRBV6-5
CASSYQGLNNEQYF
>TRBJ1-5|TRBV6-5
CASTPQGHQPQHF
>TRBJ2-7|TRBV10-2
CASSESTWDRGRYEQYF
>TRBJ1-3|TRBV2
CASNIADTIYF
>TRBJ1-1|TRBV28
CASSPYPGREAFF
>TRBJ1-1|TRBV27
CASGTGSTEAFF
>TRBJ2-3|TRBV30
CAWSNLAPARGPTDTQYF
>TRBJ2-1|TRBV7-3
CASSLSWGTYNEQFF
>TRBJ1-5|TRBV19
CASSIGRDLTNQPQHF
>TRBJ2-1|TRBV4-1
CASSHEGLPISYNEQFF
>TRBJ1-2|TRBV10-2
CASNKGVDGYTF
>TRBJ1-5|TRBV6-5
CASNPGRGQGQPQHF
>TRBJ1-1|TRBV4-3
CASSQVITLGGTEAFF
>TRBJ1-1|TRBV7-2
CASSLVVGLNTEAFF
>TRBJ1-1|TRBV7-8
CASSLGRNEAFF
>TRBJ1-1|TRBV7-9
CASKGVNTEAFF
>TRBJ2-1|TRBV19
CASSGQPSSYNEQFF
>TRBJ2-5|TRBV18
CASSLTAAGGPETQYF
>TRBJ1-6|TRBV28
CASLTIRGEVNSPLHF
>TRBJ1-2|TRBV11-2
CASSGVRGYTF
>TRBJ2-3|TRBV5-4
CASSLWTPTGDTQYF
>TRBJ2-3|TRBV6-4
CASSDTSSTDTQYF
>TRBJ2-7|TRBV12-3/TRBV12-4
CASSLFHEVEQYF
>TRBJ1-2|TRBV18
CASSPGEGAYGYTF
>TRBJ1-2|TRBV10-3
CAISEGTDYGYTF
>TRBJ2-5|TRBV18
CASSRGLAGTSQETQYF
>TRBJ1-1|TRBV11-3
CASSFAGGTEAFF
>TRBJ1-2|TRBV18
CASSPGGLRELNYGYTF
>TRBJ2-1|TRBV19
CASSIAGGGPGSYNEQFF
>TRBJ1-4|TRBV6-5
CASSYSIVGINEKLFF
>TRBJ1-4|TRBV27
CASSQTGTALNEKLFF
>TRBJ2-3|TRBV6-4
CASSESVGADTQYF
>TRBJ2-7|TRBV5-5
CASSQLRGGSHEQYF
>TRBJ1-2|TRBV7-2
CASSLDRLDGYTF
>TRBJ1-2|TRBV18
CASSPDRENYYGYTF
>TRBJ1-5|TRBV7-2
CASSWGQVNQPQHF
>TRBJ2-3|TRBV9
CASSAGASGGSTDTQYF
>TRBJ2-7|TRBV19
CASSPSREPYEQYF
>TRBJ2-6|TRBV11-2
CASSHTVRVSGANVLTF
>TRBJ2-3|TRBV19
CASNERGVTDTQYF
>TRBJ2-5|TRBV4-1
CASSQDRQGEETQYF